The source of this T cell receptor beta chain is a study of shared clonotypes between healthy human individuals. Sequenced by immunoSEQ multiplex PCR; TCRdb stores in-frame clones only, minus some. The data contain about a million clones, roughly 80% of them singletons. To note about this clone: The junction shows a germline mismatch at one end, possibly a read error.

The V gene's germline CDR1 is SSHAT and CDR2 FNYEAQ (reference sequence). The CDR3 is 14 residues long. The clonotype originates from a man between 18 and 35 years old in good health. V usage is TRBV7-7 and J usage is TRBJ2-1, with 8 bases that match TRBD2. The source material was memory CD4+ T cells sorted from blood. Indicated subset: CD45RA-negative fraction. Here the CDR3 DNA reads TGTGCTAGCAGCTTGGGAGCGGGAGACAATGAGCAGTTCTTC. Translated: CASSLGAGDNEQFF.